This T cell receptor (beta chain) is from a study of blood T cells in healthy people across ages. General study points: Significant beta diversity loss was already apparent by age approximately 38, declining roughly linearly. Long-lived donors had more naive CD4+ cells and higher diversity than aged donors.

Sample-barcoded 5' priming and a J-beta primer mix drove a second PCR of roughly 6 to 12 cycles. Each CDR3 protein gets one entry after TCRdb re-called the 5' RACE reads with MiXCR. The sample lists around 1.5 million distinct CDR3 sequences, approximately 40% occurring once. The CDR3 loop spans 15 amino acids. Germline assignment: CDR1 SGHDN and CDR2 FVKESK. A note on this clonotype: Its cognate antigen is unknown. One junction end does not reproduce the germline sequence, and a read error may be involved.

Drawn from each donor were roughly 9.4 milliliters of peripheral blood. Sequencing input: blood. V is TRBV14 and J is TRBJ1-5; D is possibly TRBD1 (5 bases). The TCR sequence derives from a woman under 30 in good health. The CDR3 sequence: CASSPGTGSNQPRHF. CDR3 bases: TGTGCCAGCAGCCCCGGGACGGGTAGCAATCAGCCCCGGCATTTT.